The 12 T cell receptor beta chains given below trace back to one sample, sequenced in a study of breast tumors, draining lymph nodes, adjacent tissues. TCRdb recomputed calls from the multiplex PCR reads with MiXCR, one row per CDR3 protein. Among roughly 110,000 distinct CDR3 sequences listed, around 30% were seen once. Axillary draining lymph nodes of breast cancer patients supplied the node samples. Sequenced sample: axillary lymph node tissue. The receptors derive from a female donor with breast cancer. Some clones in this sample may be carry-over from other donors' samples.

This clonotype occurred many times. The chain has TRBV20-1 and TRBJ1-2; TRBD1 matches at 8 bases. This CDR3 has 16 amino acids. V lost 6 bases to trimming and J lost 3 bases; unmatched junction nucleotides: 15. The germline CDR1 and CDR2 sequences are DFQATT and SNEGSKA (reference sequence). The CDR3 bases are TGCAGTGCGATCGACTTTCAGGGGGCGCTTTACTATGGCTACACCTTC. Protein product: CSAIDFQGALYYGYTF.

A remark on this clonotype: The junction and the germline gene differ at one end; a read error may be behind it. The genes are TRBV2 and TRBJ2-6; TRBD2 might be the D (5 bases). This CDR3 has 14 amino acids. CDR1 SNHLY and CDR2 FYNNEI come from the germline V gene. The chain's CDR3 is CASSQVAGANVLTF. The CDR3 nucleotides are TGCGCCAGCAGCCAAGTAGCGGGGGCCAACGTCCTGACTTTC.

This clonotype appeared many times. The rearrangement uses TRBV11-2 and TRBJ2-5, with 7 bases that match TRBD2. The CDR3 sequence is 16 residues long. Germline V gene data show CDR1 as SGHAT and CDR2 as FQNNGV. V dropped 1 base and J dropped 5; count of bases not matched to a gene: 10. The CDR3 reads CASSLAGTTEGETQYF. In DNA form, the CDR3 reads TGTGCCAGCAGCTTAGCTGGGACTACCGAAGGCGAGACCCAGTACTTC.

This clonotype appeared many times. This chain uses TRBV20-1 with TRBJ2-5; a possible D gene is TRBD2 (6 bases). Trimming shortened V by 6 bases and J by 2 bases, and 16 bases separated the two germline ends. The germline V gene has CDR1 DFQATT and CDR2 SNEGSKA (reference sequence). The length of the CDR3 is 14 residues. For the CDR3, the DNA is TGCAGTGCCCTAGGTCCGGGAGATCAAGAGACCCAGTACTTC. This gives the protein CSALGPGDQETQYF.

This clonotype was recorded many times. The rearrangement joins TRBV28 to TRBJ2-3; D is possibly TRBD2 (7 bases). Trimming removed 2 bases at V and 4 bases at J, with 16 bases between. CDR3 length: 16 residues. Germline V lookup: CDR1 MDHEN, CDR2 SYDVKM. The CDR3 loop reads CASSLGPREGADTQYF. For the CDR3, the DNA is TGTGCCAGCAGTTTAGGCCCGAGGGAGGGGGCAGATACGCAGTATTTT. Full variable domain (rest looked up from reference TRBV28 and TRBJ2-3): DVKVTQSSRYLVKRTGEKVFLECVQDMDHENMFWYRQDPGLGLRLIYFSYDVKMKEKGDIPEGYSVSREKKERFSLILESASTNQTSMYLCASSLGPREGADTQYFGPGTRLTVL.

This clonotype was seen many times. CDR3 nucleotide sequence: TGCGCCAGCAGCCTAGCGGGATTGGAGACCCAGTACTTC. Translated: CASSLAGLETQYF. V gene TRBV5-1 combines with J gene TRBJ2-5; 9 nucleotides agree with TRBD2. Germline values: CDR1 SGHRS, CDR2 YFSETQ. Germline trimming cut 4 bases from V and 5 bases from J; bases unmatched to any gene: 3. CDR3 size: 13 residues.

This clonotype was seen ten or more times. This chain uses TRBV12-3 or TRBV12-4 with TRBJ1-5; perhaps TRBD1 as D (5 bases). V was trimmed by 5 bases and J by 4 bases, leaving 15 bases between them. The CDR3 loop spans 15 amino acids. The DNA for the CDR3 is TGTGCCAGCAGTCTACATAGGGGCCCTAATCAGCCCCAGCATTTT. The encoded protein is CASSLHRGPNQPQHF.

This clonotype was counted at least ten times. This rearrangement joins TRBV12-5 to TRBJ1-2, with D possibly being TRBD1 (5 bases). Per the germline V gene, CDR1 is LGHNT and CDR2 is FRNRAP. CDR3 length: 13 amino acids. V lost 5 bases, J lost 4 bases, and 11 bases lay in between. DNA for the CDR3: TGTGCTAGTGGTCCTCAGGGAGGCTATGGCTACACCTTC. It codes for CASGPQGGYGYTF.

The V call is TRBV28, the J call TRBJ1-5; possible D gene TRBD1, 6 bases. From germline, CDR1 is MDHEN and CDR2 SYDVKM. Trimming removed 5 bases at V and 8 bases at J, with 10 bases between. This CDR3 is 12 amino acids long. The CDR3 is CASSQGREPQHF. DNA of the CDR3: TGTGCCAGCAGTCAGGGGAGAGAGCCCCAGCATTTT.

This clonotype appeared many times. The chain joins TRBV10-3 to TRBJ1-2, with D maybe TRBD1 (5 bases). Germline assignment: CDR1 ENHRY and CDR2 SYGVKD. The CDR3 extends over 12 amino acids. Between the trimmed V and J ends, which lost 6 bases and 8 bases, there was a span of 13 bases. The DNA for the CDR3 is TGTGCCATCAGCCTAGGGGAGGGAGGCTACACCTTC. This sequence encodes CAISLGEGGYTF.

The chain uses TRBV24-1 and TRBJ2-2; 7 nucleotides match TRBD1. The CDR3 covers 13 residues. Germline-derived CDR1 and CDR2 are KGHDR and SFDVKD. V was pared by 12 bases and J by 1 base, with 4 bases of the junction left unmatched. CDR3 amino acids: CAWDRRNTGELFF. The CDR3 DNA reads as TGTGCCTGGGACAGAAGGAACACCGGGGAGCTGTTTTTT.

Ten or more counts support this clonotype. This chain connects TRBV20-1 to TRBJ2-7; D is ambiguous. Germline CDR1 is DFQATT and CDR2 is SNEGSKA (reference sequence). The ends were cut back, 2 bases at V and 6 bases at J, with 11 bases in the middle. The CDR3 contains 12 residues. Written as DNA, the CDR3 is TGCAGTGCTAGATCAGGCTGGGGCGAGCAGTACTTC. Translation gives CSARSGWGEQYF.